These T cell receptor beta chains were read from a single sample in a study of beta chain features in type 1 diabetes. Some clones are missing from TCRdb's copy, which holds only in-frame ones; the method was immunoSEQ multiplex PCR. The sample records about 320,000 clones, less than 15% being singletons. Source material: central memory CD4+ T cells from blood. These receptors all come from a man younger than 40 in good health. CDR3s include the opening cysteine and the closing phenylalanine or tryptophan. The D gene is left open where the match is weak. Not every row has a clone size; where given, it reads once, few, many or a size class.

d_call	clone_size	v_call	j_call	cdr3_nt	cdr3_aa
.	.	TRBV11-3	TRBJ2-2	TGTGCCAGCAGTCTTGTGGGGCTTGGCGGGGAGCTGTTTTTT	CASSLVGLGGELFF
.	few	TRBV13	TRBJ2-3	TGTGCCAGCAGTCATCAGTTCGTGGCTAAGCACACAGATACGCAGTATTTT	CASSHQFVAKHTDTQYF
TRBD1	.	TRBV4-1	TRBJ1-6	TGCGCCAGCAGCCAAGCAGGGGGCGGCCTTTCACCCCTCCACTTT	CASSQAGGGLSPLHF
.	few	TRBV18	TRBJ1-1	TGTGCCAGCTCACCCCAAGCGTTGAATGGAGGTGAAGCTTTCTTT	CASSPQALNGGEAFF
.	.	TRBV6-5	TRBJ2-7	TGTGCCAGCCGGGCGGGTCCCTACGAGCAGTACTTC	CASRAGPYEQYF
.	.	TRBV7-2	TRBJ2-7	TGTGCCAGCAGCTTGATGGGGGCTTCGGTTTTCCGGCAGTACTTC	CASSLMGASVFRQYF
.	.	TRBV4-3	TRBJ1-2	TGCGCCAGCAGCCAAGATTCGATGTCTAGCTATGGCTACACCTTC	CASSQDSMSSYGYTF
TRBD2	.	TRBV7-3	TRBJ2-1	TGTGCCAGCAGCCTATATCCGCGGGGGGCTAGCGCCAATGAGCAGTTCTTC	CASSLYPRGASANEQFF
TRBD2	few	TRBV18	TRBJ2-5	TGTGCCAGCTCACCCGACACTAGCGGGGCCCAAGAGACCCAGTACTTC	CASSPDTSGAQETQYF
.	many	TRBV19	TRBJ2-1	TGTGCCAGTGGATTTTACAATGAGCAGTTCTTC	CASGFYNEQFF
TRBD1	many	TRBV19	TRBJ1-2	TGTGCCAGTAGTTCGACAGGGAGGGATGGCTACACCTTC	CASSSTGRDGYTF
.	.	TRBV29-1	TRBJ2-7	TGCAGCGCCGAGGACAGTCGGAACTACGAGCAGTACTTC	CSAEDSRNYEQYF
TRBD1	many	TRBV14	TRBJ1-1	TGTGCCAGCAGCCGTATAGGACAGGGGATAACTGAAGCTTTCTTT	CASSRIGQGITEAFF
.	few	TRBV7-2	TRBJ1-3	TGTGCCAGCAGCTACGGATACTCTGGAAACACCATATATTTT	CASSYGYSGNTIYF
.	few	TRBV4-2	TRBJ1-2	TGTGCCAGCAGCCAAGAGGGGGAGGGAGGCTACACCTTC	CASSQEGEGGYTF
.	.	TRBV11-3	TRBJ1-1	TGTGCCAGCAGCCACGAAGGGGCTCAGAACACTGAAGCTTTCTTT	CASSHEGAQNTEAFF
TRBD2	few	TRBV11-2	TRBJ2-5	TGTGCCAGCAGCTTAGGCGGGAGGGCCCAAGAGACCCAGTACTTC	CASSLGGRAQETQYF
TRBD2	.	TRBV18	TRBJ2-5	TGTGCCAGCTCGTACGGGAGGCAAGAGACCCAGTACTTC	CASSYGRQETQYF
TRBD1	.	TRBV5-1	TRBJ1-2	TGCGCCAGCAGCCCCGGGACAGGGAACAACGGCTACACCTTC	CASSPGTGNNGYTF
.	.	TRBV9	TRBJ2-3	TGTGCCAGCGGAGGCACAGATACGCAGTATTTT	CASGGTDTQYF
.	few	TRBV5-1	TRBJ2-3	TGCGCCAGCACAGGTGGGCAACCCACAGATACGCAGTATTTT	CASTGGQPTDTQYF
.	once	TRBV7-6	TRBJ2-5	TGTGCCAGCAGCTTCGGAGGGGACGGATTGGAGACCCAGTACTTC	CASSFGGDGLETQYF
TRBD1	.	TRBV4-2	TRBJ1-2	TGTGCCAGCAGTCATACAGGGGGGGCCCAAATGAAGGACTATGGCTACACCTTC	CASSHTGGAQMKDYGYTF
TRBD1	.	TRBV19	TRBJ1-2	TGTGCCAGTAGTGGGGACAGCCTTTATGGCTACACCTTC	CASSGDSLYGYTF
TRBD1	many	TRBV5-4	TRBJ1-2	TGTGCCAGCAGCAACCAACAGGGGACTTATGGCTACACCTTC	CASSNQQGTYGYTF
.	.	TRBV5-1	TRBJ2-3	TGCGCCAGCAGCTTGGGGCTAGGGAGCACAGAAACGCAGTATTTT	CASSLGLGSTETQYF
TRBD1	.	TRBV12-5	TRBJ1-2	TGTGCTAGTGGTTTGACCACAGGGGGCGGTCCAGCAGGCTACACCTTC	CASGLTTGGGPAGYTF
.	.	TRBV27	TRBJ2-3	TGTGCCAGCAGTTTTACGGTCACAGATACGCAGTATTTT	CASSFTVTDTQYF
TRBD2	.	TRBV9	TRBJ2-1	TGTGCCAGCAGCCCTACTAGCGGGATCACCTACAATGAGCAGTTCTTC	CASSPTSGITYNEQFF
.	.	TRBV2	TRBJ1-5	TGTGCCAGCCGTAACCAGAGGAGTACCAATCAGCCCCAGCATTTT	CASRNQRSTNQPQHF
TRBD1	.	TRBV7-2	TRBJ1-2	TGTGCCAGCAGCCCCCGTTCAGGGACAGACGGCTACACCTTC	CASSPRSGTDGYTF
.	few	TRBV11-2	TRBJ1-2	TGTGCCAGCAGGGGTTTGGCGGGAGGAGGAATACGGGGCTACACCTTC	CASRGLAGGGIRGYTF
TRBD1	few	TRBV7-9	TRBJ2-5	TGTGCCAGCAGCCCGACTGGTTCCCCGACAGGGTATGTTCAAGAGACCCAGTACTTC	CASSPTGSPTGYVQETQYF
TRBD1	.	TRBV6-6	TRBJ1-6	TGTGCCAGCAGTTACGACTCGACAGGGCTTAATTCACCCCTCCACTTT	CASSYDSTGLNSPLHF
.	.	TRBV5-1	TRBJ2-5	TGCGCCAGCAGAGAAAGTATAAAGGAGACCCAGTACTTC	CASRESIKETQYF
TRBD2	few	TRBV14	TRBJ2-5	TGTGCCAGCAGCCGCGGACTAGCGGGAGCGGAGACCCAGTACTTC	CASSRGLAGAETQYF
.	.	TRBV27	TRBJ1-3	TGTGCCAGCAGCCCCTCCCTGGCGGGGGCGGGTGGAAACACCATATATTTT	CASSPSLAGAGGNTIYF
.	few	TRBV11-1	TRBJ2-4	TGTGCCAGCAGCCCTGAAAACATTCAGTACTTC	CASSPENIQYF
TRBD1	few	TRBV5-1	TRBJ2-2	TGCGCCAGCAGCTTGGTTTGGGACAGGTATACGAACACCGGGGAGCTGTTTTTT	CASSLVWDRYTNTGELFF
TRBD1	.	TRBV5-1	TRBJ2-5	TGCGCCAGCAGCCTAATGGGGACAGGGCTCCAAGAGACCCAGTACTTC	CASSLMGTGLQETQYF
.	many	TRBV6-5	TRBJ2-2	TGTGCCAGCGCGACGACCACAGGGTTCACCGGGGAGCTGTTTTTT	CASATTTGFTGELFF
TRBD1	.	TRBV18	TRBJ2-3	TGTGCCAGCTCCCGCGGACAGGGTGGGGCAGATACGCAGTATTTT	CASSRGQGGADTQYF
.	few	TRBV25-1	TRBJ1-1	TGTGCCAGCAGTGAATACCCCACTGGAGGAATTGGGACTGAAGCTTTCTTT	CASSEYPTGGIGTEAFF
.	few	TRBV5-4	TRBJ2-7	TGTGCCAGCAGCTTCATGAGCGAGCAGTACTTC	CASSFMSEQYF
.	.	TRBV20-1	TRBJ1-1	TGCAGTGCTTACCGGAACACTGAAGCTTTCTTT	CSAYRNTEAFF
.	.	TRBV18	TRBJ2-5	TGTGCCAGCTCACTAGGGATTTTCCAAGAGACCCAGTACTTC	CASSLGIFQETQYF
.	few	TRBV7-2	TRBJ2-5	TGTGCCAGCAGCTCGGGACAAACGACCATTGAGACCCAGTACTTC	CASSSGQTTIETQYF
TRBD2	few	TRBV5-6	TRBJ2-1	TGTGCCAGCAGCCTAACTAGCGGGGTTGACAATGAGCAGTTCTTC	CASSLTSGVDNEQFF